Listed here is a single T cell receptor beta chain. The antigen is unknown. The CDR3 totals 12 residues. V was pared by 7 bases and J by 0 bases, with 6 bases between. Germline V gives CDR1 SNHLY, CDR2 FYNNEI. Individual cDNA molecules received unique molecular identifiers. MiXCR, applied by TCRdb to the 5' RACE reads, yields one record per CDR3 protein. In the table there are 55,000 or so distinct CDR3 sequences, under 8% of which are singletons. The sample comes from a study of early T cells in non-severe SARS-CoV-2 infection. The overall study: Sequencing targeted bulk RNA from unsorted whole blood, leaving chains unpaired.

Regarding the study as a whole: VDJdb-based matching was biased toward anti-spike CD8 responses and missed private and CD4 specificities.

This chain uses TRBV2 with TRBJ2-5; D uncertain. This specimen consisted of whole blood, obtained at baseline. The TCR sequence derives from an adult who was a healthcare worker with PCR-confirmed SARS-CoV-2 infection or an uninfected control (not recorded which). The CDR3 sequence is CASMGYQETQYF. The CDR3 DNA is TGTGCCAGCATGGGGTACCAAGAGACCCAGTACTTC. Combining the CDR3 with reference TRBV2 and TRBJ2-5 gives the whole variable domain EPEVTQTPSHQVTQMGQEVILRCVPISNHLYFYWYRQILGQKVEFLVSFYNNEISEKSEIFDDQFSVERPDGSNFTLKIRSTKLEDSAMYFCASMGYQETQYFGPGTRLLVL.